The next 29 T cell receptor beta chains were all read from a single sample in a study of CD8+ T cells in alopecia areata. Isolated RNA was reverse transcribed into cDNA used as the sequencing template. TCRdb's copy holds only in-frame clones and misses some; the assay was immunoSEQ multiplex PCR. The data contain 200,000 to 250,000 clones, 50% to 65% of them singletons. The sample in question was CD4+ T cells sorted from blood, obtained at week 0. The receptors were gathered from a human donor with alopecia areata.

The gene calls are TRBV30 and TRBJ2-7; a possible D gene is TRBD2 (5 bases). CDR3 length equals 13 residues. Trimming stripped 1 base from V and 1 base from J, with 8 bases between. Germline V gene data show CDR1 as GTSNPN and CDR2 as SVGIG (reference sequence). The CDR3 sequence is CAWSGGLSYEQYF. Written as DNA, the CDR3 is TGTGCCTGGAGTGGAGGACTTTCCTACGAGCAGTACTTC.

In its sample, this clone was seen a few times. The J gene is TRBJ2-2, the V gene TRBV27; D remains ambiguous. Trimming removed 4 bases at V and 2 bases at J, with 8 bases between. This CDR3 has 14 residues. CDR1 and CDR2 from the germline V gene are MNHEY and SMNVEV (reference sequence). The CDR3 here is CASSSWINTGELFF. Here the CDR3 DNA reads TGTGCCAGCAGTTCATGGATTAACACCGGGGAGCTGTTTTTT.

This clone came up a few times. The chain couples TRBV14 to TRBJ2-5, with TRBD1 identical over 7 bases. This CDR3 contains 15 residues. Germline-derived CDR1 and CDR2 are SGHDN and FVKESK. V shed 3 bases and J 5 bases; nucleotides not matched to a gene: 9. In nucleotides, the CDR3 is TGTGCCAGCAGCCACGGGACAGTGAGTAGGGAGACCCAGTACTTC. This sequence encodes CASSHGTVSRETQYF.

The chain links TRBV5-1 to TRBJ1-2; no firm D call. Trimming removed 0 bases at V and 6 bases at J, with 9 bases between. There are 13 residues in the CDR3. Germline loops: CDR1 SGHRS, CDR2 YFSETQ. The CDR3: CASSLEAAHGYTF. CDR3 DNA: TGCGCCAGCAGCTTGGAGGCAGCTCATGGCTACACCTTC.

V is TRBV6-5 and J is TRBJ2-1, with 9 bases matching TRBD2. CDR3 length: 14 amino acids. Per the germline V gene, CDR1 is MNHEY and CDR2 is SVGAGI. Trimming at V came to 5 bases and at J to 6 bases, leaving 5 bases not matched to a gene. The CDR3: CASSMGLAGNEQFF. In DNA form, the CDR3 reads TGTGCCAGCAGTATGGGACTAGCTGGCAATGAGCAGTTCTTC.

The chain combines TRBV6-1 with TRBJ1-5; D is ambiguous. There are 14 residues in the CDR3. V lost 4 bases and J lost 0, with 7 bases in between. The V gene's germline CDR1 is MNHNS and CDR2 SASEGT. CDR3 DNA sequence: TGTGCCAGCAGTGTCCTACTTAGCAATCAGCCCCAGCATTTT. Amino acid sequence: CASSVLLSNQPQHF.

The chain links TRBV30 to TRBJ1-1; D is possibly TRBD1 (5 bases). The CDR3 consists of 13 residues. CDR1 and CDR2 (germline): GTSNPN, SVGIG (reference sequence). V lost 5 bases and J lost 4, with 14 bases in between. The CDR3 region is CAWALAGGTEAFF. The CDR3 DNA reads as TGTGCCTGGGCCCTGGCTGGGGGCACTGAAGCTTTCTTT.

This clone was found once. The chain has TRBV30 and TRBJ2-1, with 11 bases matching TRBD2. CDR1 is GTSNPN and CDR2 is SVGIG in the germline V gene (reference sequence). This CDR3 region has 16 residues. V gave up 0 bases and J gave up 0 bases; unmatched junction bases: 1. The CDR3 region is CAWSVGTSGSYNEQFF. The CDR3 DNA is TGTGCCTGGAGTGTAGGGACTAGCGGCTCCTACAATGAGCAGTTCTTC.

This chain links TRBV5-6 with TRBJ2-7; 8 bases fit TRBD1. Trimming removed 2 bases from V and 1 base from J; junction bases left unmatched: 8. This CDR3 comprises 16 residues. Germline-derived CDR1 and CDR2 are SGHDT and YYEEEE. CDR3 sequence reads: CASSFPGTGLSYEQYF. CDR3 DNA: TGTGCCAGCAGCTTCCCCGGGACAGGATTATCCTACGAGCAGTACTTC.

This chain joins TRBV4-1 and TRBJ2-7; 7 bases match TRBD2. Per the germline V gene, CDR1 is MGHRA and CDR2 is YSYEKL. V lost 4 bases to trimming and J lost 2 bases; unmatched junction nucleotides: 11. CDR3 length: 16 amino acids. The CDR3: CASSLVRGRSPYEQYF. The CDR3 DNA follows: TGCGCCAGCAGCCTCGTGCGGGGGAGGAGCCCCTACGAGCAGTACTTC.

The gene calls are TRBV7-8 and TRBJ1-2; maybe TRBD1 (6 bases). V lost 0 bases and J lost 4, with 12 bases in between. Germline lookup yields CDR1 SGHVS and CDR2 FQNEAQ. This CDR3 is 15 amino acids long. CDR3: CASSLAPARGYGYTF. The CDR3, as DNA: TGTGCCAGCAGCTTAGCGCCGGCCAGGGGCTATGGCTACACCTTC.

The CDR3 DNA follows: TGCGCCAGCAGCCCTACTAGCGCTGGGGCCAACGTCCTGACTTTC. Protein sequence: CASSPTSAGANVLTF. The chain uses TRBV10-2 and TRBJ2-6; 7 bases are a match to TRBD2. The CDR3 has 15 amino acids. CDR1 WSHSY and CDR2 SAAADI come from the germline V gene. Unmatched junction bases numbered 4, after V lost 6 bases and J lost 2 bases.

In nucleotides, the CDR3 is TGCAGTGTCACTGGGGAGGCTGAAGCTTTCTTT. Its translation: CSVTGEAEAFF. This chain connects TRBV20-1 to TRBJ1-1, with D uncertain. Germline V gene lookup returns CDR1 DFQATT and CDR2 SNEGSKA (reference sequence). V lost 7 bases to trimming and J lost 6 bases, with 12 bases between them. This CDR3 has 11 residues.

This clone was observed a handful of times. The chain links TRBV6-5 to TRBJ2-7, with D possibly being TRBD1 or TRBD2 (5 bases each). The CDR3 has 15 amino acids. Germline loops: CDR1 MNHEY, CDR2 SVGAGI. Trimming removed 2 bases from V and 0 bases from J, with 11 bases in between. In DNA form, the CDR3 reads TGTGCCAGCAGTTACGGGTCAGGGAGCTCCTACGAGCAGTACTTC. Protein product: CASSYGSGSSYEQYF.

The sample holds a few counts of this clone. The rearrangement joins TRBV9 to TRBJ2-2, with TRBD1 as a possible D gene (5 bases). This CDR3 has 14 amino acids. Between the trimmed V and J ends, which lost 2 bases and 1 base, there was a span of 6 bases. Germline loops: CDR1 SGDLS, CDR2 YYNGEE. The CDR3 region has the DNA TGTGCCAGCAGCGTTAGGGGGAACACCGGGGAGCTGTTTTTT. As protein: CASSVRGNTGELFF.

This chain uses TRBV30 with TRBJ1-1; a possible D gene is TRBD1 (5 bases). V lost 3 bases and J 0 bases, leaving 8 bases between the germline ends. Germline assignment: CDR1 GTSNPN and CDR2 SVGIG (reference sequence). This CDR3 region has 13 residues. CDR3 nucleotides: TGTGCCTGGAGACGACAGCTGAACACTGAAGCTTTCTTT. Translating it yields CAWRRQLNTEAFF.

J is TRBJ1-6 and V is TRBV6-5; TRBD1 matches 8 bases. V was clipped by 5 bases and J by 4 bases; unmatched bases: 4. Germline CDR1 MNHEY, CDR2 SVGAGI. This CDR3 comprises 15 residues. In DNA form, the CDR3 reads TGTGCCAGCAGTCACGGACAGGGTTATAATTCACCCCTCCACTTT. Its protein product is CASSHGQGYNSPLHF.

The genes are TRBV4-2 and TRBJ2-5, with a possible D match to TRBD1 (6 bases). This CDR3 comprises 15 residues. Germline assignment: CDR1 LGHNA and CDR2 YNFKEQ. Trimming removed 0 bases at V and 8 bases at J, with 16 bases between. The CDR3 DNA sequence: TGTGCCAGCAGCCAAGAAATAGGGCCAGGGGAAACCCAGTACTTC. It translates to CASSQEIGPGETQYF.

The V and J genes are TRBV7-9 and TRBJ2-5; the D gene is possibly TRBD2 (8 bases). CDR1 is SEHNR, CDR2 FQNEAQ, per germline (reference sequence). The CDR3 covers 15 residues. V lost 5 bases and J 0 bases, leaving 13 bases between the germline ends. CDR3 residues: CASSPGGGDQETQYF. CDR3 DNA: TGTGCCAGCAGCCCGGGAGGGGGCGACCAAGAGACCCAGTACTTC.

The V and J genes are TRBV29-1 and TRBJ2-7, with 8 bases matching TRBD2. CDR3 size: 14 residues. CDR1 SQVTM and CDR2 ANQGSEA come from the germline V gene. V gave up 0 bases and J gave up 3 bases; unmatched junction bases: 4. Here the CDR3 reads CSVEEGRGGYEQYF. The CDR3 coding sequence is TGCAGCGTTGAAGAGGGTCGGGGGGGCTACGAGCAGTACTTC.

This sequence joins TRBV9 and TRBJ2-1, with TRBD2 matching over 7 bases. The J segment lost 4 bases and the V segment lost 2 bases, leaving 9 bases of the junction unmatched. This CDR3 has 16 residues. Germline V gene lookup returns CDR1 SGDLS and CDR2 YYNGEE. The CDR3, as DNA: TGTGCCAGCAGCGTTGGGAGGAGCGGGGTTTACAATGAGCAGTTCTTC. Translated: CASSVGRSGVYNEQFF.

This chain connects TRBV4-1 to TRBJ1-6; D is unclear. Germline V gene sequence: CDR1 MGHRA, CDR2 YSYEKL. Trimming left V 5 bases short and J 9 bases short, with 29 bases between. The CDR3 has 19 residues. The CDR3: CASSNPSPLVGPVGSPLHF. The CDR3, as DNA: TGCGCCAGCAGCAACCCTAGCCCCCTTGTAGGTCCAGTGGGTTCACCCCTCCACTTT.

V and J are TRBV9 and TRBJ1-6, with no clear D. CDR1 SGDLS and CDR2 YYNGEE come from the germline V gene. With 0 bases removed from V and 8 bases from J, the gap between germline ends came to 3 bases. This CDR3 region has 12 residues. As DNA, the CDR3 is TGTGCCAGCAGCGTAGGAGATTCACCCCTCCACTTT. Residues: CASSVGDSPLHF.

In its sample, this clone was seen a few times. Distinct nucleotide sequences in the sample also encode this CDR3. CDR3 amino acids: CASSLGPGANYGYTF. The CDR3 coding sequence is TGTGCCAGCAGCCTGGGACCGGGGGCTAACTATGGCTACACCTTC. The gene calls are TRBV7-9 and TRBJ1-2; D may be TRBD1 (5 bases). The CDR3 is 15 residues long. The V gene lost 5 bases and the J gene lost 0 bases, with 13 bases spanning the gap. The germline V gene has CDR1 SEHNR and CDR2 FQNEAQ (reference sequence).

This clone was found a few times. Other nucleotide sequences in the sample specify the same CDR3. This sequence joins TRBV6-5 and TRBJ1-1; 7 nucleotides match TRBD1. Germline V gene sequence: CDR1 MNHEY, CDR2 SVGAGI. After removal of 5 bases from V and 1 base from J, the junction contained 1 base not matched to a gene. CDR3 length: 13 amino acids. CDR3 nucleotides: TGTGCCAGCAGTAGACAGGGGAACACTGAAGCTTTCTTT. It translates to CASSRQGNTEAFF.

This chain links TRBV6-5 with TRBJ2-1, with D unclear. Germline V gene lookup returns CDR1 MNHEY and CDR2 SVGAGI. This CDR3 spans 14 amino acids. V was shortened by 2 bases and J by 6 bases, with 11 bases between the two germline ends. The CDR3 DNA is TGTGCCAGCAGTTACCAGCCTCGCGGCAATGAGCAGTTCTTC. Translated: CASSYQPRGNEQFF.

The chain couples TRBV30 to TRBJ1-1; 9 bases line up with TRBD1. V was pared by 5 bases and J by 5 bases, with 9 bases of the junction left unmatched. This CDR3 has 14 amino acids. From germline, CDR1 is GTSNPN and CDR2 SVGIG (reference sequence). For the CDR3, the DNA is TGTGCCTGGTCCAAGGACAGGGGATGGACTGAAGCTTTCTTT. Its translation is CAWSKDRGWTEAFF.

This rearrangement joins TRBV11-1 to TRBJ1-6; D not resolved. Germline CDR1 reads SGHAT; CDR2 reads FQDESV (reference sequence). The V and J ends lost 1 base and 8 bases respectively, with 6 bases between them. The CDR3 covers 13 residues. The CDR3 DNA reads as TGTGCCAGCAGCTTAGATCCGGATTCACCCCTCCACTTT. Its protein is CASSLDPDSPLHF.

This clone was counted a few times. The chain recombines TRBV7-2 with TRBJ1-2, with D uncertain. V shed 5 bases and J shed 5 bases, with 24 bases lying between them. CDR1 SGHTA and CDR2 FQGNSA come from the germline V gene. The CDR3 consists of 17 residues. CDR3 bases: TGTGCCAGCAGCCTAAGTGGGGTTTTGGTCCTGGCTTATGGCTACACCTTC. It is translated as CASSLSGVLVLAYGYTF.